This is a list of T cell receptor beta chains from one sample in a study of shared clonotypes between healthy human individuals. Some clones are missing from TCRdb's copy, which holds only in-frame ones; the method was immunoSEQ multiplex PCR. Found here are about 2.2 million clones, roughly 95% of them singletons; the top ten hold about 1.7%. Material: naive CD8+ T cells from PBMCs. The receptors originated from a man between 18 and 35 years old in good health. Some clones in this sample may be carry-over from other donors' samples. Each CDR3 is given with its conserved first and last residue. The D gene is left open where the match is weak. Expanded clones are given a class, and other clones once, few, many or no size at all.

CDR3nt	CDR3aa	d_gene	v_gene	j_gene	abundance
TGTGCCAGCAGCCTCGGGACAGAAAGGGCGTATTTTGACACTGAAGCTTTCTTT	CASSLGTERAYFDTEAFF	TRBD1	TRBV4-2	TRBJ1-1	-
TGCGCCAGCAGCCAAGGCCGAGACTACACCGGGGAGCTGTTTTTT	CASSQGRDYTGELFF	-	TRBV4-3	TRBJ2-2	-
TGCGCCAGCAGCTTGGACAGGGACTACGCTAACTATGGCTACACCTTC	CASSLDRDYANYGYTF	-	TRBV5-1	TRBJ1-2	-
TGTGCCAGCAGCTCCATTTACGGGCCATTCCAGGGGCAGTACTTC	CASSSIYGPFQGQYF	-	TRBV13	TRBJ2-7	-
TGTGCCAGCAGCGCCCTCGGGACAGGGGCCTACGAGCAGTACTTC	CASSALGTGAYEQYF	TRBD1	TRBV9	TRBJ2-7	once
TGCGCCAGCAGCCCGGCTAGCGGAGTTAACTACGAGCAGTACTTC	CASSPASGVNYEQYF	TRBD2	TRBV5-1	TRBJ2-7	-
TGTGCCAGCAGTGGGGCCTACGAGCAGTACTTC	CASSGAYEQYF	-	TRBV6-6	TRBJ2-7	-
TGTGCCAGCAGCCCCCGACTAGCGGGAGTTTCGGGCGAGCAGTACTTC	CASSPRLAGVSGEQYF	TRBD2	TRBV7-8	TRBJ2-7	-
TGTGCCAGCAGCCTTAAAAGGGCTAGCGGGAGAGGCGAGCAGTACTTC	CASSLKRASGRGEQYF	TRBD2	TRBV7-8	TRBJ2-7	once
TGTGCCTGGAGTCGGACCACCTACAATGAGCAGTTCTTC	CAWSRTTYNEQFF	-	TRBV30	TRBJ2-1	-
TGTGCCAGCAGCTTAGCAGCGGGAGGAGGAAACATTCAGTACTTC	CASSLAAGGGNIQYF	TRBD2	TRBV7-8	TRBJ2-4	-
TGCGCCAGCAATCGAGGCGGTGAAGCTTTCTTT	CASNRGGEAFF	-	TRBV5-1	TRBJ1-1	few
TGTGCCAGCAGCCCTAGCGGACTTTACACCGAGCAGTACTTC	CASSPSGLYTEQYF	TRBD2	TRBV11-1	TRBJ2-7	-
TGCGCCAGCAGTACGGCGAACACTGAAGCTTTCTTT	CASSTANTEAFF	-	TRBV5-8	TRBJ1-1	once
TGCGCCAGCGAAGGCCCGGACAATGAGCAGTTCTTC	CASEGPDNEQFF	-	TRBV10-2	TRBJ2-1	-
TGCGCCAGCAGAGCCCAGGCCTCATTGCGGAGCACTGAAGCTTTCTTT	CASRAQASLRSTEAFF	-	TRBV10-1	TRBJ1-1	once
TGTGCCAGCAGTGGGATAGGGACAGGGGGCAACGAGCAGTACTTC	CASSGIGTGGNEQYF	TRBD1	TRBV2	TRBJ2-7	-
TGTGCCATCGGGGTGGGGGCAGGTGACTATGGCTACACCTTC	CAIGVGAGDYGYTF	-	TRBV10-3	TRBJ1-2	-
TGTGCCTGGAGTTCCTTGATTGATTCACCCCTCCACTTT	CAWSSLIDSPLHF	-	TRBV30	TRBJ1-6	-
TGTGCCAGCAGCGTAGGGGCTAGTTGGGGCAATGAGCAGTTCTTC	CASSVGASWGNEQFF	-	TRBV9	TRBJ2-1	-
TGTGCCAGCAGCTTAGAAAACACCGGGGAGCTGTTTTTT	CASSLENTGELFF	-	TRBV7-9	TRBJ2-2	once
TGTGCCAGCAGTGAAGATGGACTAGCGGGAGTCCTATACGAGCAGTACTTC	CASSEDGLAGVLYEQYF	TRBD2	TRBV6-1	TRBJ2-7	-
TGCGCCAGCAGCCAAGATCGACGGCTCGCAAACATTCAGTACTTC	CASSQDRRLANIQYF	-	TRBV4-1	TRBJ2-4	-
TGTGCCAGCAGCCAACTAACTAGCGGGAAGTACAATGAGCAGTTCTTC	CASSQLTSGKYNEQFF	TRBD2	TRBV4-2	TRBJ2-1	-
TGTGCCAGTAGTATCTGGACAGGCAATGAGCAGTTCTTC	CASSIWTGNEQFF	TRBD1	TRBV19	TRBJ2-1	-
TGTGCCAGCAGTTACAGGGCCATGAACACTGAAGCTTTCTTT	CASSYRAMNTEAFF	-	TRBV28	TRBJ1-1	-
TGTGCCATCAGCGAACGACTAGCGGGAGGCCCCGGGGAGCTGTTTTTT	CAISERLAGGPGELFF	TRBD2	TRBV10-3	TRBJ2-2	-
TGCAGCGGTGCCTCCGGGACAGGGAGGGTCAATGAGCAGTTCTTC	CSGASGTGRVNEQFF	TRBD1	TRBV29-1	TRBJ2-1	-
TGTGCCAGCAGTGAAGGACTAGTTCCAACCTACGAGCAGTACTTC	CASSEGLVPTYEQYF	-	TRBV6-1	TRBJ2-7	-
TGTGCCAGCAGTGAATCGGGACAGGCTCTCTTTGGCTACTTC	CASSESGQALFGYF	TRBD1	TRBV6-1	TRBJ2-7	once
TGTGCCACCAGCAGAGAAGGGGCAGAACAAGAGACCCAGTACTTC	CATSREGAEQETQYF	-	TRBV15	TRBJ2-5	-
TGTGCCAGCGGCAACCTACAGGGGAGCAATCAGCCCCAGCATTTT	CASGNLQGSNQPQHF	TRBD1	TRBV27	TRBJ1-5	-
TGTGCCAGCAGTGGAGACCGGTTAGCTGGGACTGAAGCTTTCTTT	CASSGDRLAGTEAFF	-	TRBV27	TRBJ1-1	-
TGTGCCAGCAAACAGGTGGGCTCCCCTAGCGGGCCCCAGTTCTTC	CASKQVGSPSGPQFF	TRBD2	TRBV27	TRBJ2-1	-
TGTGCCAGTAGCCTGAGGGACAGTGGGTACGAGCAGTACTTC	CASSLRDSGYEQYF	TRBD1	TRBV19	TRBJ2-7	-
TGTGCCAGCAGCGGGAGCGGCTTCAATCAGCCCCAGCATTTT	CASSGSGFNQPQHF	-	TRBV5-5	TRBJ1-5	few
TGTGCCAGCAGCTTGTGGGGACTAGTGTCCCCAAGGAAAGATACGCAGTATTTT	CASSLWGLVSPRKDTQYF	TRBD2	TRBV5-4	TRBJ2-3	-
TGCGCCAGCAGCCCAAGACAGGGGGCGGGCGAGCAGTACTTC	CASSPRQGAGEQYF	TRBD1	TRBV5-1	TRBJ2-7	-
TGCGCCAGCAGCCCGCACAGCACCTACGAGCAGTACTTC	CASSPHSTYEQYF	-	TRBV4-1	TRBJ2-7	once
TGTGCCAGTAGCAGAGACAAATTAGGTAGCAATCAGCCCCAGCATTTT	CASSRDKLGSNQPQHF	-	TRBV19	TRBJ1-5	-
TGCGCCAGCAGCGATAGGGACAGGGGTCGGAACACTGAAGCTTTCTTT	CASSDRDRGRNTEAFF	TRBD1	TRBV5-1	TRBJ1-1	-
TGTGCCAGCAGCTTGCGGGGGGGACAGGAGACTTTCGGCACCGGGGAGCTGTTTTTT	CASSLRGGQETFGTGELFF	-	TRBV5-8	TRBJ2-2	-
TGTGCCAGCACTTCGACGGGAGGGCCGGGTGAGCAGTTCTTC	CASTSTGGPGEQFF	TRBD2	TRBV27	TRBJ2-1	-
TGTGCCAGCAGTTTAGTTGGGGCGAGGAACTATGGCTACACCTTC	CASSLVGARNYGYTF	-	TRBV28	TRBJ1-2	-
TGTGCCAGCAGCGCCCGGGAATCTCGACAAAGTCGGGCCAACGTCCTGACTTTC	CASSARESRQSRANVLTF	-	TRBV11-3	TRBJ2-6	-
TGTGTCAGAAGCACCCGACTAGCCGCCGGGGAGCTGTTTTTT	CVRSTRLAAGELFF	-	TRBV7-5	TRBJ2-2	-
TGTGCCAGCAGTTTTGCCGACAATGAGCAGTTCTTC	CASSFADNEQFF	-	TRBV28	TRBJ2-1	-
TGTGCCAGCACTAATTCTTTCAAGAACACTGAAGCTTTCTTT	CASTNSFKNTEAFF	-	TRBV5-6	TRBJ1-1	-
TGTGCCAGTAGGGGGACACCCCCGGGCCTTTCGAACACCGGGGAGCTGTTTTTT	CASRGTPPGLSNTGELFF	-	TRBV19	TRBJ2-2	once
TGTGCCAGCAGCTTAATGCGGGAGCCCTACAATGAGCAGTTCTTC	CASSLMREPYNEQFF	TRBD2	TRBV7-8	TRBJ2-1	-
TGTGCCAGCAGTGAACCAGGAGCAACCGGGGAGCTGTTTTTT	CASSEPGATGELFF	-	TRBV25-1	TRBJ2-2	-
TGTGCCAGCAGTTTAAGACTAGCAGACAACACCGGGGAGCTGTTTTTT	CASSLRLADNTGELFF	TRBD2	TRBV27	TRBJ2-2	many
TGTGCCAGCAGTTTATCATTACTCCAGCCCCAGCATTTT	CASSLSLLQPQHF	-	TRBV27	TRBJ1-5	-
TGCGCCAGCAGCTTGTTCGGGGTCGAGCAGTACTTC	CASSLFGVEQYF	-	TRBV5-1	TRBJ2-7	-
TGTGCCAGCAGTGACTCGACAGGGGGGTCTGGCTACACCTTC	CASSDSTGGSGYTF	TRBD1	TRBV6-4	TRBJ1-2	-